Listed here are 19 T cell receptor beta chains from one sample, sequenced in a study of blood T cell dynamics during melanoma immunotherapy. Time point here: pre-treatment baseline. Assay used: immunoSEQ multiplex PCR; TCRdb lists only in-frame clones, some missing. The sample yields 20,000 to 30,000 clones, 87% seen once. Sequenced material: blood, taken from a patient treated with checkpoint blockade. These receptors all stem from a human donor with melanoma.

The gene calls are TRBV28 and TRBJ1-5; D is possibly TRBD1 (5 bases). This CDR3 is 15 amino acids long. Germline values: CDR1 MDHEN, CDR2 SYDVKM. V was pared by 2 bases and J by 7 bases, with 15 bases between. CDR3 bases: TGTGCCAGCAGTTTACGAGAGGCAGGGAGGCAGCCCCAGCATTTT. The encoded protein is CASSLREAGRQPQHF. Combining the CDR3 with reference TRBV28 and TRBJ1-5 gives the whole variable domain DVKVTQSSRYLVKRTGEKVFLECVQDMDHENMFWYRQDPGLGLRLIYFSYDVKMKEKGDIPEGYSVSREKKERFSLILESASTNQTSMYLCASSLREAGRQPQHFGDGTRLSIL.

The chain carries TRBV5-1 and TRBJ2-7; 7 positions match TRBD1. CDR1 and CDR2 (germline): SGHRS, YFSETQ. V shed 0 bases and J 3 bases; nucleotides not matched to a gene: 3. The CDR3 consists of 14 residues. The chain's CDR3 is CASSLVAGGYEQYF. CDR3 bases: TGCGCCAGCAGCTTGGTCGCAGGGGGCTACGAGCAGTACTTC.

V and J are TRBV7-3 and TRBJ1-2, with D perhaps matching TRBD1 (6 bases). Per germline, CDR1 SGHTA and CDR2 FQGTGA. The CDR3 has 14 residues. Trimming stripped 0 bases from V and 7 bases from J, with 12 bases between. CDR3 protein: CASSLTGGAVGYTF. The CDR3 DNA is TGTGCCAGCAGCTTAACCGGGGGGGCCGTTGGCTACACCTTC.

The chain joins TRBV10-3 to TRBJ2-3, with 7 bases matching TRBD1. CDR3 size: 14 residues. The junction had 8 bases not matched to a gene; V was cut back by 8 bases and J by 3 bases. CDR1 and CDR2 from the germline V gene are ENHRY and SYGVKD. The CDR3 spells CAIGATGVTDTQYF. CDR3 DNA sequence: TGTGCCATCGGAGCCACAGGGGTAACAGATACGCAGTATTTT.

CDR3 protein: CASRKTDGKQFF. CDR3 DNA: TGTGCCAGCAGGAAAACGGACGGGAAGCAGTTCTTC. V and J are TRBV4-2 and TRBJ2-1; weak D call: TRBD2 (5 bases). This CDR3 region has 12 residues. Between the trimmed V and J ends, which lost 6 bases and 11 bases, there was a span of 14 bases. Germline V gene sequence: CDR1 LGHNA, CDR2 YNFKEQ.

The chain combines TRBV27 with TRBJ1-3, with 11 bases that match TRBD1. This CDR3 has 15 residues. CDR1 and CDR2 (germline): MNHEY, SMNVEV (reference sequence). After removal of 7 bases from V and 4 bases from J, the junction contained 6 bases not matched to a gene. Here the CDR3 reads CASTQGTGGGNTIYF. CDR3 nucleotide sequence: TGTGCCAGCACCCAAGGGACAGGGGGAGGAAACACCATATATTTT.

The chain is built from TRBV29-1 and TRBJ1-2; a weak D match, TRBD1 (5 bases). Germline V gene lookup returns CDR1 SQVTM and CDR2 ANQGSEA. The CDR3 has 13 amino acids. Between the trimmed V and J ends, which lost 3 bases and 0 bases, there was a span of 8 bases. The CDR3 nucleotides are TGCAGCGTTGATAGGGGAGCTAACTATGGCTACACCTTC. Residues: CSVDRGANYGYTF.

V is TRBV15 and J is TRBJ2-7, with 7 positions matching TRBD1. Losses at the gene ends were 0 bases for V and 0 bases for J; bases not matched to a gene: 11. The CDR3 runs 18 residues. CDR1 is LNHNV and CDR2 is YYDKDF in the germline V gene (reference sequence). In nucleotides, the CDR3 is TGTGCCACCAGCAGAGAAGGGAACAGGGGCTTGTTCTCCTACGAGCAGTACTTC. Its protein product is CATSREGNRGLFSYEQYF.

The chain links TRBV28 to TRBJ1-2; no clear D. The CDR3 is made up of 15 amino acids. The V end was cut by 0 bases, the J end by 5 bases, with 13 bases between. Per the germline V gene, CDR1 is MDHEN and CDR2 is SYDVKM. The CDR3 is CASSLWPNSPYGYTF. The CDR3 DNA follows: TGTGCCAGCAGTTTATGGCCAAACAGTCCGTATGGCTACACCTTC.

Only one count was recorded for this clone. This chain connects TRBV5-6 to TRBJ2-7; D is undetermined. There are 16 residues in the CDR3. CDR1 and CDR2 from the germline V gene are SGHDT and YYEEEE. With 4 bases removed from V and 0 bases from J, the gap between germline ends came to 17 bases. The CDR3 region is CASSPLGSASSYEQYF. The CDR3 coding sequence is TGTGCCAGCAGCCCCTTGGGCAGCGCGAGCTCCTACGAGCAGTACTTC.

The chain is built from TRBV4-1 and TRBJ2-7, with 7 positions matching TRBD1. The CDR3 extends over 15 amino acids. Germline lookup yields CDR1 MGHRA and CDR2 YSYEKL. J gave up 3 bases and V 1 base, and 6 bases lay outside the gene matches. CDR3 region: CASSQGPQGVYEQYF. Here the CDR3 DNA reads TGCGCCAGCAGCCAAGGCCCCCAGGGGGTCTACGAGCAGTACTTC.

The J gene is TRBJ2-3, the V gene TRBV29-1; a weak D match, TRBD2 (7 bases). CDR1 is SQVTM, CDR2 ANQGSEA, per germline. V was pared by 7 bases and J by 1 base, with 15 bases between. The CDR3 is made up of 14 amino acids. CDR3 DNA: TGCAGCGGGCGAGGGGGGGATGGCACAGATACGCAGTATTTT. Its translation is CSGRGGDGTDTQYF.

The chain links TRBV9 to TRBJ1-3; D is ambiguous. Germline assignment: CDR1 SGDLS and CDR2 YYNGEE. Trimming cost V 0 bases and J 4 bases, with 11 bases left between them. The CDR3 sequence is 15 residues long. The CDR3 nucleotides read TGTGCCAGCAGCGTAGATTTGTTAGGAGGAAACACCATATATTTT. This translates into CASSVDLLGGNTIYF.

This chain joins TRBV19 and TRBJ2-3; D possibly corresponds to TRBD2 (5 bases). Germline CDR1 and CDR2: LNHDA and SQIVND (reference sequence). The CDR3 is 16 residues long. The V and J ends lost 3 bases and 0 bases respectively, with 13 bases between them. CDR3 loop: CASSIKWRASTDTQYF. The CDR3, as DNA: TGTGCCAGTAGTATTAAGTGGCGGGCTAGCACAGATACGCAGTATTTT. Based on the CDR3 plus reference TRBV19 and TRBJ2-3, the full variable domain is DGGITQSPKYLFRKEGQNVTLSCEQNLNHDAMYWYRQDPGQGLRLIYYSQIVNDFQKGDIAEGYSVSREKKESFPLTVTSAQKNPTAFYLCASSIKWRASTDTQYFGPGTRLTVL.

The V and J genes are TRBV5-1 and TRBJ2-7; 8 bases map to TRBD2. Trimming cost V 0 bases and J 5 bases; bases outside gene matches: 7. The CDR3 has 15 residues. Germline values: CDR1 SGHRS, CDR2 YFSETQ. The CDR3 coding sequence is TGCGCCAGCAGCTTGGTTCTGGCGGGAGGCGACGAGCAGTACTTC. Its translation: CASSLVLAGGDEQYF.

The chain uses TRBV7-6 and TRBJ1-6, with TRBD1 matching 10 bases. This CDR3 comprises 19 residues. CDR1 is SGHVS and CDR2 is FNYEAQ in the germline V gene. V dropped 2 bases and J dropped 7; count of bases not matched to a gene: 14. The CDR3 coding sequence is TGTGCCAGCAGCTTACTGGGCGCAGTCGGGACAGGGGCGAATTCACCCCTCCACTTT. This gives the protein CASSLLGAVGTGANSPLHF.

J is TRBJ2-7 and V is TRBV2; D might be TRBD2 (5 bases). The CDR3 runs to 14 residues. V shed 6 bases and J shed 3 bases, with 15 bases lying between them. Germline CDR1 reads SNHLY; CDR2 reads FYNNEI. The CDR3 region is CASSATGLGYEQYF. CDR3 nucleotide sequence: TGTGCCAGCAGCGCCACCGGACTGGGCTACGAGCAGTACTTC. The variable domain in full, with the rest retrieved from reference TRBV2 and TRBJ2-7, is EPEVTQTPSHQVTQMGQEVILRCVPISNHLYFYWYRQILGQKVEFLVSFYNNEISEKSEIFDDQFSVERPDGSNFTLKIRSTKLEDSAMYFCASSATGLGYEQYFGPGTRLTVT.

V and J are TRBV5-1 and TRBJ2-5; D is uncertain. CDR1 and CDR2 from the germline V gene are SGHRS and YFSETQ. The CDR3 has 13 amino acids. V lost 0 bases and J lost 3, with 6 bases in between. The CDR3 region is CASSLVPEETQYF. Written as DNA, the CDR3 is TGCGCCAGCAGCTTGGTGCCTGAAGAGACCCAGTACTTC.

V and J are TRBV19 and TRBJ2-7, with a weak D call TRBD2 (6 bases). The ends were cut back, 5 bases at V and 0 bases at J, with 14 bases in the middle. Germline loops: CDR1 LNHDA, CDR2 SQIVND (reference sequence). CDR3 size: 15 residues. This chain's CDR3 is CASSPGTGSSYEQYF. In DNA, the CDR3 is TGTGCCAGTAGTCCCGGGACTGGGAGCTCCTACGAGCAGTACTTC.